One and the same sample provided the 2 T cell receptor beta chains below, sequenced in a study of blood T cells in healthy people across ages. Next came a second PCR, run for roughly 6 to 11 cycles, which used a sample-barcoded 5' primer along with a J-beta primer mix. TCRdb independently ran MiXCR on the 5' RACE reads; one entry per CDR3 protein. Here the sample spans 450,000 to 700,000 distinct CDR3 sequences, about 26% being singletons. The sample was blood. These receptors were taken from a woman between 65 and 79 years old in good health.

The chain joins TRBV20-1 to TRBJ1-4, with D perhaps TRBD1 (5 bases). Germline V gene lookup returns CDR1 DFQATT and CDR2 SNEGSKA (reference sequence). The CDR3 runs 14 residues. Trimming stripped 8 bases from V and 7 bases from J, with 20 bases between. The CDR3: CSPHPGTASEKLFF. In DNA form, the CDR3 reads TGCAGTCCTCACCCCGGGACGGCAAGTGAAAAACTGTTTTTT.

The DNA of the CDR3 is TGCGCCAGCAGCCAAGGGGCTAGCGGGTCCTACGAGCAGTACTTC. Amino acids: CASSQGASGSYEQYF. V usage is TRBV4-3 and J usage is TRBJ2-5; TRBD2 agrees at 8 bases. The J call is in doubt because the DNA end fits TRBJ2-7 better. This CDR3 has 15 residues. CDR1 LGHNA and CDR2 YSLEER come from the germline V gene.